This T cell receptor (beta chain) was identified during a study of blood T cell repertoires in COVID-19. Study as a whole: Samples came from the United States, Italy and Spain, spanning acute and convalescent COVID-19. T cells, B-cell-depleted T cells, or PBMCs supplied cDNA or gDNA.

CDR3 size: 14 residues. The J segment lost 6 bases and the V segment lost 4 bases, leaving 7 bases of the junction unmatched. CDR1 and CDR2 (germline): SGHRS, YFSETQ. Per the original data handling: From reference gene primer amplification, estimates of nucleated cell counts were derived. Generated by immunoSEQ multiplex PCR, the TCRdb table keeps only in-frame clones and is missing some. For V, J and clone size, that table is used; D and trimming come from the DNA. Found here are around 100,000 clones, more than 65% of them singletons; the top ten hold around 30%. This receptor was obtained from a man between 65 and 85 years old with active or convalescent COVID-19. The V gene is TRBV5-1, the J gene TRBJ1-5; 7 nucleotides match TRBD1. Specimen: peripheral blood. The CDR3 is CASSAGGDGQPQHF. Written as DNA, the CDR3 is TGCGCCAGCAGCGCAGGGGGAGATGGTCAGCCCCAGCATTTT.